The text below deals with one T cell receptor beta chain. Its antigen is still unknown. Germline V gene lookup returns CDR1 SGHDT and CDR2 YYEEEE. V lost 4 bases, J lost 1 base, and 5 bases stayed unmatched. This CDR3 is built from 15 residues. Donors were healthy HIV-negative adults without recent acute infections or vaccinations. Here immunoSEQ multiplex PCR was the method, and the copy in TCRdb shows in-frame clones only, minus some. This table holds hundreds of thousands of clones, 72% found once. This sample was included in a study of shared clonotypes between healthy human individuals. Study outcomes and limitations: In the sorted subsets, rarefaction showed sequencing was incomplete despite large depth. Only blood was sampled; tissue repertoires likely differ.

The chain has TRBV5-6 and TRBJ2-7, with 10 bases fitting TRBD2. This sequence originates from a woman between 25 and 40 years old in good health. Sequencing was done on a sample of memory CD4+ T cells sorted from blood. Subset in this sample: CD45RA-negative fraction. The CDR3 is CASSVSGRASYEQYF. The CDR3, as DNA: TGTGCCAGCAGCGTCAGCGGGAGGGCGTCCTACGAGCAGTACTTC. Using reference TRBV5-6 and TRBJ2-7 for the parts outside the CDR3, the full variable domain is DAGVTQSPTHLIKTRGQQVTLRCSPKSGHDTVSWYQQALGQGPQFIFQYYEEEERQRGNFPDRFSGHQFPNYSSELNVNALLLGDSALYLCASSVSGRASYEQYFGPGTRLTVT.